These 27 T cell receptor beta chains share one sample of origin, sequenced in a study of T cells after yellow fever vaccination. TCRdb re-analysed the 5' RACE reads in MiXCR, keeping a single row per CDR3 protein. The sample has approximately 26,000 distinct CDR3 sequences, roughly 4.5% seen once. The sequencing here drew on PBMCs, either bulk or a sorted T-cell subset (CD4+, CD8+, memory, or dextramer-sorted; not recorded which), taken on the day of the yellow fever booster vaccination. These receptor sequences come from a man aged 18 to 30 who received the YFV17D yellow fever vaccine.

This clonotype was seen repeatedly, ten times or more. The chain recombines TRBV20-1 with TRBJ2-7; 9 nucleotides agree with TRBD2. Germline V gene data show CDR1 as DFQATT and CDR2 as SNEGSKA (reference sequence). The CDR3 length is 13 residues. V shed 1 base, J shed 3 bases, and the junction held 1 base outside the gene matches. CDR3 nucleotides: TGCAGTGCTAGAGGGACTAGCGACTACGAGCAGTACTTC. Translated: CSARGTSDYEQYF.

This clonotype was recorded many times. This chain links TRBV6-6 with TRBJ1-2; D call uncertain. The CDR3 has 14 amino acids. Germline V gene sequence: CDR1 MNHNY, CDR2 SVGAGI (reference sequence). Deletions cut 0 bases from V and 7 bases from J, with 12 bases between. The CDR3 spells CASSYSPPWSGYTF. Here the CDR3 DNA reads TGTGCCAGCAGTTACTCGCCCCCCTGGAGTGGCTACACCTTC.

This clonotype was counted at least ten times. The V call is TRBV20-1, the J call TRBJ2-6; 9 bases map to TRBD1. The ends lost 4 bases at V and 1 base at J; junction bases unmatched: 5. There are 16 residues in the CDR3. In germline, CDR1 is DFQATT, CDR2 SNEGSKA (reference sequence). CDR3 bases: TGCAGTGCTACCGGGACAGGGATATCTGGGGCCAACGTCCTGACTTTC. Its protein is CSATGTGISGANVLTF.

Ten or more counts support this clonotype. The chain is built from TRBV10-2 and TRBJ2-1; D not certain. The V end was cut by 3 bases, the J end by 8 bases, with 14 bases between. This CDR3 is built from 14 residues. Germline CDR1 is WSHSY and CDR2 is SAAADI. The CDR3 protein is CASSDIVQNDEQFF. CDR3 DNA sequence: TGCGCCAGCAGTGATATAGTTCAGAACGATGAGCAGTTCTTC.

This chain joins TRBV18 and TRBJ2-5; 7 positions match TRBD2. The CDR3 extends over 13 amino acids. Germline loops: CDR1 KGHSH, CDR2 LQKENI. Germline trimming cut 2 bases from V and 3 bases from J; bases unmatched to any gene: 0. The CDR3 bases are TGTGCCAGCTCACCAGGGAGGGAAGAGACCCAGTACTTC. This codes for CASSPGREETQYF.

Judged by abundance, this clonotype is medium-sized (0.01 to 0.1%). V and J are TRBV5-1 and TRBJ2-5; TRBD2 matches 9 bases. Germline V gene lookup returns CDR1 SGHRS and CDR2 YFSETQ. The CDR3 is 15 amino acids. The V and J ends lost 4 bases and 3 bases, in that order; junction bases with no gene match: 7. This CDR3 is CASSPPVAGEETQYF. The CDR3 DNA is TGCGCCAGCAGCCCCCCCGTAGCGGGGGAAGAGACCCAGTACTTC. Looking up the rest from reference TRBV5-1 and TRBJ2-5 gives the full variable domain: KAGVTQTPRYLIKTRGQQVTLSCSPISGHRSVSWYQQTPGQGLQFLFEYFSETQRNKGNFPGRFSGRQFSNSRSEMNVSTLELGDSALYLCASSPPVAGEETQYFGPGTRLLVL.

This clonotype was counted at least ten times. CDR3 loop: CATSRVTGGVNEQFF. CDR3 bases: TGTGCCACCAGCAGAGTAACAGGGGGTGTCAATGAGCAGTTCTTC. The V gene is TRBV15, the J gene TRBJ2-1; 8 bases line up with TRBD1. The germline V gene encodes CDR1 LNHNV and CDR2 YYDKDF (reference sequence). Trimming removed 1 base from V and 6 bases from J; junction bases left unmatched: 5. This CDR3 spans 15 amino acids.

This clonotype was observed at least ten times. Here the CDR3 DNA reads TGTGCCAGCTCACTCGACAGGGCGGATGAAAAACTGTTTTTT. Translation gives CASSLDRADEKLFF. The rearrangement links TRBV18 to TRBJ1-4, with 7 nucleotides matching TRBD1. Losses at the gene ends were 4 bases for V and 6 bases for J; bases not matched to a gene: 5. The CDR3 is made up of 14 amino acids. Germline assignment: CDR1 KGHSH and CDR2 LQKENI.

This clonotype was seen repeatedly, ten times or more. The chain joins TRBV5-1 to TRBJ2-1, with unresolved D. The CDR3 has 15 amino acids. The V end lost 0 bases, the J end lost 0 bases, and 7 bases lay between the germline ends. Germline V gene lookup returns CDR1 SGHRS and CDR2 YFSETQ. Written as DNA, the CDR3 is TGCGCCAGCAGCTTGGAGCACAGCTCCTACAATGAGCAGTTCTTC. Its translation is CASSLEHSSYNEQFF.

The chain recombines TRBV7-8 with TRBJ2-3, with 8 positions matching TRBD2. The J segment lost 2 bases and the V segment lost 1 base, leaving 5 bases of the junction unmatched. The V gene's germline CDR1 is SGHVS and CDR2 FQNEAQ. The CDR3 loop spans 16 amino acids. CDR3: CASSLGLATLTDTQYF. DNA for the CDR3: TGTGCCAGCAGCTTAGGACTAGCGACTCTCACAGATACGCAGTATTTT.

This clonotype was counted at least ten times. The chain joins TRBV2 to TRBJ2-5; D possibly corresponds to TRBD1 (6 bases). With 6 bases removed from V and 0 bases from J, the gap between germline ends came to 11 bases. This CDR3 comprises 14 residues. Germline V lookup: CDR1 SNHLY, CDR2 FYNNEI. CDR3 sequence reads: CASSWTEYQETQYF. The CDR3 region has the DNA TGTGCCAGCAGCTGGACAGAGTACCAAGAGACCCAGTACTTC.

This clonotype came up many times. CDR3 region: CASSNSGLSPTEAFF. In DNA, the CDR3 is TGTGCCAGCAGCAACTCTGGGTTAAGCCCCACTGAAGCTTTCTTT. The gene calls are TRBV7-3 and TRBJ1-1; unclear D gene. This CDR3 is built from 15 residues. The germline gives CDR1 SGHTA, CDR2 FQGTGA. V was shortened by 5 bases and J by 4 bases, with 17 bases between the two germline ends.

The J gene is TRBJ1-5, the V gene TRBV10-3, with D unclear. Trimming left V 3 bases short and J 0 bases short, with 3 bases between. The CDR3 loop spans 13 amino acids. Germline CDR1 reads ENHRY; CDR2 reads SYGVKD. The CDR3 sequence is CAISDYSNQPQHF. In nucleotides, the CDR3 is TGTGCCATCAGTGACTATAGCAATCAGCCCCAGCATTTT.

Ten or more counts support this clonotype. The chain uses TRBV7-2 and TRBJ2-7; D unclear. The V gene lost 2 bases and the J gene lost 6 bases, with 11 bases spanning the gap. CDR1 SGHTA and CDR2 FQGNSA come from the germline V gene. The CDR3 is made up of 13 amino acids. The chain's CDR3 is CASSLPPAGEQYV. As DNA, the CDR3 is TGTGCCAGCAGCTTACCCCCGGCCGGCGAGCAGTACGTC.

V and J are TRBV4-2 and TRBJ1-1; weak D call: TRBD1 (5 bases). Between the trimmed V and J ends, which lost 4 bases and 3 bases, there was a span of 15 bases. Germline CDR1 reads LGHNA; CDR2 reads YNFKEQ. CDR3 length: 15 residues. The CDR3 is CASSLTRVGYTEAFF. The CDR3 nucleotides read TGTGCCAGCAGCCTGACCAGGGTGGGGTACACTGAAGCTTTCTTT.

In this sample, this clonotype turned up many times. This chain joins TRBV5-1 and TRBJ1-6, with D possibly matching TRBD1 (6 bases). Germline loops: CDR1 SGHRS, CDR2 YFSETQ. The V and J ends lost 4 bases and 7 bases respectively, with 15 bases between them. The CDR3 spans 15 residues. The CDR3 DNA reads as TGCGCCAGCAGCCGAGGCGCAGGGGAAAATTCACCCCTCCACTTT. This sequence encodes CASSRGAGENSPLHF.

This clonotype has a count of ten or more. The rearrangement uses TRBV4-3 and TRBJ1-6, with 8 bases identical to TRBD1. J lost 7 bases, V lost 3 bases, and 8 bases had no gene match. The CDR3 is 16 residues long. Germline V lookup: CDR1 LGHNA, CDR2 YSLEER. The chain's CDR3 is CASSQEGQGGNSPLHF. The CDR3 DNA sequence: TGCGCCAGCAGCCAGGAAGGACAGGGCGGCAATTCACCCCTCCACTTT.

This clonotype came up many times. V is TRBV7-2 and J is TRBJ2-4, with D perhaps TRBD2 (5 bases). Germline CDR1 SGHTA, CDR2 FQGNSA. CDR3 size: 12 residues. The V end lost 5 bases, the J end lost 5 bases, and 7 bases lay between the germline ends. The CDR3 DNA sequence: TGTGCCAGCAGCCGGACTGAAAACATTCAGTACTTC. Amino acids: CASSRTENIQYF.

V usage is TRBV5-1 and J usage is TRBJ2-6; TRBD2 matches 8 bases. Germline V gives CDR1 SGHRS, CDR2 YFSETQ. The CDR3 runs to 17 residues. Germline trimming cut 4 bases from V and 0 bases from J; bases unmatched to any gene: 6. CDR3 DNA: TGCGCCAGCAGCCCACGGGAGGGAAACTCTGGGGCCAACGTCCTGACTTTC. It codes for CASSPREGNSGANVLTF.

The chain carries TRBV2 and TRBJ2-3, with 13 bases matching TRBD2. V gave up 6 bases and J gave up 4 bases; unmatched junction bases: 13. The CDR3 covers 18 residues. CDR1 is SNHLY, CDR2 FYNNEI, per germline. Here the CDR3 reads CASRTTTGTSGEADTQYF. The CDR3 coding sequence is TGTGCCAGCAGGACAACCACCGGGACTAGCGGGGAGGCAGATACGCAGTATTTT. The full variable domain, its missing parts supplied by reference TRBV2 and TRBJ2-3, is EPEVTQTPSHQVTQMGQEVILRCVPISNHLYFYWYRQILGQKVEFLVSFYNNEISEKSEIFDDQFSVERPDGSNFTLKIRSTKLEDSAMYFCASRTTTGTSGEADTQYFGPGTRLTVL.

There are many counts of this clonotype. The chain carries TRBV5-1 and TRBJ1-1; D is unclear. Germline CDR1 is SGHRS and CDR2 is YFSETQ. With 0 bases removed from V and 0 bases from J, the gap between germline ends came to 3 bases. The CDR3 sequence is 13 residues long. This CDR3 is CASSLEVNTEAFF. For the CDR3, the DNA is TGCGCCAGCAGCTTGGAGGTGAACACTGAAGCTTTCTTT. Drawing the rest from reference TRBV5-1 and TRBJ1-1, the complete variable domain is KAGVTQTPRYLIKTRGQQVTLSCSPISGHRSVSWYQQTPGQGLQFLFEYFSETQRNKGNFPGRFSGRQFSNSRSEMNVSTLELGDSALYLCASSLEVNTEAFFGQGTRLTVV.

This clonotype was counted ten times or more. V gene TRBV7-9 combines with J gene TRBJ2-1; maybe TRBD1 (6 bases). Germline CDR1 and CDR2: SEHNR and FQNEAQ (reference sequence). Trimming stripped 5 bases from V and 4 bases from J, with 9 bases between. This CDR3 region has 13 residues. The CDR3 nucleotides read TGTGCCAGCAGCCTAGGACAGTACAATGAGCAGTTCTTC. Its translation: CASSLGQYNEQFF.

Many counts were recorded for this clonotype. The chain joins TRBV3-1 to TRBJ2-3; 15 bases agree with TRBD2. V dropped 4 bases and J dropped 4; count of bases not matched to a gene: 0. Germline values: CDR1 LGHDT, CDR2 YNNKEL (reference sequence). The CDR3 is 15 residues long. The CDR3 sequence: CASSRTSGGADTQYF. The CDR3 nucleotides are TGTGCCAGCAGCCGGACTAGCGGGGGGGCAGATACGCAGTATTTT.

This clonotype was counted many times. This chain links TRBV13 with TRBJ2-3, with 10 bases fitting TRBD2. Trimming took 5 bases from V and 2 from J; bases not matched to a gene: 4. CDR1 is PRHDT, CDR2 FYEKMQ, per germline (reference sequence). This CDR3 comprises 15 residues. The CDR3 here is CASSISGGNTDTQYF. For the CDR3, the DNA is TGTGCCAGCAGCATTAGCGGGGGGAACACAGATACGCAGTATTTT.

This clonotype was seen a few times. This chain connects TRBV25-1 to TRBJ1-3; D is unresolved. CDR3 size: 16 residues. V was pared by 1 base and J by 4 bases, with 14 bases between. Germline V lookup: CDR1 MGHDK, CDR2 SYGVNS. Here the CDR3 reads CASSEFSGSAGNTIYF. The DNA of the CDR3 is TGTGCCAGCAGTGAATTTTCGGGGTCGGCCGGAAACACCATATATTTT.

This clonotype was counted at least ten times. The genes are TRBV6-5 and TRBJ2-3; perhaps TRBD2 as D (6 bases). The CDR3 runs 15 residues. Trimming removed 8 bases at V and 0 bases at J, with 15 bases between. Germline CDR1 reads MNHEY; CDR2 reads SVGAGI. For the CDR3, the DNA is TGTGCCAGCCGACTAGGGGTGACTAGCACAGATACGCAGTATTTT. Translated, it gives CASRLGVTSTDTQYF.

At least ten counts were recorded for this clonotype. The chain's CDR3 is CASSRGGDAYEQYV. The CDR3 bases are TGTGCCAGCAGCAGAGGAGGCGACGCCTACGAGCAGTACGTC. The chain links TRBV7-8 to TRBJ2-7; weak D call: TRBD2 (5 bases). V lost 5 bases, J lost 2 bases, and 13 bases lay in between. Per germline, CDR1 SGHVS and CDR2 FQNEAQ. The CDR3 consists of 14 residues.